A selection of T cell receptor beta chains follows, all from one sample in a study of blood T cell repertoires in COVID-19. Produced via immunoSEQ multiplex PCR; TCRdb's table is partial and in-frame only. The sample consists of more than 85,000 clones, 84% of them appearing once. The sequenced sample was peripheral blood. These receptors all come from a man between 60 and 75 years old with acute or convalescent COVID-19. The conserved cysteine and the conserved F or W are not part of the CDR3 here.

TRBV6-5 ASSYLQANTEAF
TRBV3-1/TRBV3-2 ASRRLAGTTSTDTQY
TRBV9 ASTPRGRGFVDTQY
TRBV6-5 ASRREGPGANVLT
TRBV6-6 ASSLTQPSYGYT
TRBV28 ASEAGGPLRGYT
TRBV28 ASSAAWTGGSGEQF
TRBV2 ASSRDRGHYGYT
TRBV7-9 ASSLRDRGGEQY
TRBV5-1 ASSLGPLYRGHSTDTQY
TRBV6-1 ASSVGSGGSSYNEQF
TRBV27 ASSLLGQPQETQY
TRBV2 ASRPQGARNEKLF
TRBV19 AKTGTEVTEAF
TRBV9 ASSVGRASGGYT